A single sample is the source of the 27 T cell receptor beta chains below, sequenced in a study of blood T cells in healthy people across ages. PCR was performed a second time for about 7 to 12 cycles using a sample-barcoded 5' primer and a J-beta primer mix. TCRdb re-called the 5' RACE reads with MiXCR, one entry per CDR3 protein. The sample shows over 1,500,000 distinct CDR3 sequences, roughly 49% of them seen only once. The sample taken for sequencing was blood. The receptors originated from a woman between 40 and 50 years old in good health.

This chain connects TRBV7-9 to TRBJ1-6, with 10 bases identical to TRBD1. Germline CDR1 is SEHNR and CDR2 is FQNEAQ (reference sequence). V lost 1 base to trimming and J lost 10 bases; unmatched junction nucleotides: 10. This CDR3 is 17 amino acids long. CDR3 loop: CASSLDLGTGVGSPLHF. For the CDR3, the DNA is TGTGCCAGCAGCTTAGACCTTGGGACAGGGGTGGGATCACCCCTCCACTTT. The variable domain in full, completed from reference TRBV7-9 and TRBJ1-6, reads DTGVSQNPRHKITKRGQNVTFRCDPISEHNRLYWYRQTLGQGPEFLTYFQNEAQLEKSRLLSDRFSAERPKGSFSTLEIQRTEQGDSAMYLCASSLDLGTGVGSPLHFGNGTRLTVT.

This clonotype occurred a few times. The gene calls are TRBV9 and TRBJ2-5; D uncertain. The length of the CDR3 is 13 residues. Trimming removed 7 bases at V and 1 base at J, with 11 bases between. In germline, CDR1 is SGDLS, CDR2 YYNGEE. In DNA, the CDR3 is TGTGCCAGCCGCCCTGACACCCAAGAGACCCAGTACTTC. It codes for CASRPDTQETQYF.

On this clonotype itself: Relative to the germline gene, one junction end is altered; a read error may explain this. This sequence joins TRBV6-2 or TRBV6-3 and TRBJ2-5; D possibly corresponds to TRBD2 (6 bases). Germline CDR1 is MNHEY and CDR2 is SVGEGT. This CDR3 is built from 14 residues. CDR3 nucleotide sequence: TGTGCCAGCACTCTGACTAGAGTGAAAGAGGCCCAGTACTTC. This sequence encodes CASTLTRVKEAQYF.

The CDR3 sequence is CSALAREAFF. The CDR3 DNA reads TGCAGTGCTCTCGCCCGTGAAGCTTTCTTT. This chain connects TRBV20-1 to TRBJ1-1; D gene ambiguous. Trimming removed 5 bases at V and 7 bases at J, with 8 bases between. Germline CDR1 and CDR2: DFQATT and SNEGSKA (reference sequence). This CDR3 is 10 amino acids long.

In this sample, this clonotype turned up many times. The chain is built from TRBV7-3 and TRBJ2-1, with D possibly matching TRBD1 (7 bases). V was trimmed by 5 bases and J by 8 bases, leaving 16 bases between them. In germline, CDR1 is SGHTA, CDR2 FQGTGA. The CDR3 is made up of 14 amino acids. The CDR3 sequence is CASSLRARGDEQFF. The CDR3 coding sequence is TGTGCCAGCAGCCTACGAGCCAGGGGGGATGAGCAGTTCTTC.

V usage is TRBV6-2 or TRBV6-3 and J usage is TRBJ2-5; TRBD1 is a possible D gene (5 bases). Germline CDR1 reads MNHEY; CDR2 reads SVGEGT. V was pared by 0 bases and J by 2 bases, with 16 bases between. This CDR3 is built from 17 residues. The CDR3 loop is CASSYSGLGHSQETQYF. In DNA, the CDR3 is TGTGCCAGCAGTTACTCTGGATTAGGACACTCACAAGAGACCCAGTACTTC.

This chain uses TRBV9 with TRBJ1-1, with D possibly TRBD1 on 5 matching bases. This CDR3 comprises 14 residues. The germline CDR1 and CDR2 sequences are SGDLS and YYNGEE. V was cut by 4 bases and J by 11 bases, with 21 bases left in between. The CDR3 DNA follows: TGTGCCAGCAGCCGAGGGGTACCACCGGGTCGGGCTTTCTTT. Translated, it gives CASSRGVPPGRAFF.

With respect to this clonotype: Since a much larger clone is just one base distant, this may be a read error. The rearrangement uses TRBV25-1 and TRBJ1-6; D ambiguous. Trimming took off 6 bases at V and 0 bases at J, with 6 bases between the two ends. This CDR3 has 14 amino acids. Germline-derived CDR1 and CDR2 are MGHDK and SYGVNS. The CDR3 bases are TGTGCCAGCAGCATGAGCTCCTATAATTCACCCCTCCACTTT. It yields the protein CASSMSSYNSPLHF.

This clonotype has only a few counts. The genes are TRBV20-1 and TRBJ2-3; D is ambiguous. The CDR3 contains 15 residues. The V gene's germline CDR1 is DFQATT and CDR2 SNEGSKA (reference sequence). Trimming removed 3 bases at V and 0 bases at J, with 13 bases between. CDR3 in amino acids: CSASLRSVSTDTQYF. As DNA, the CDR3 is TGCAGTGCTAGTCTCCGCTCCGTTAGCACAGATACGCAGTATTTT.

The chain employs TRBV12-3 or TRBV12-4 and TRBJ2-5; TRBD1 matches 7 bases. The J call may be incorrect, as the DNA end agrees better with TRBJ2-7. This CDR3 spans 14 amino acids. CDR3: CASSEGQVDYEQYF. As DNA, the CDR3 is TGTGCCAGCAGCGAAGGACAGGTGGACTACGAGCAGTACTTC.

The chain couples TRBV6-5 to TRBJ2-1; 8 positions match TRBD2. The CDR3 runs to 15 residues. Germline CDR1 reads MNHEY; CDR2 reads SVGAGI. With V trimmed by 4 bases and J by 6 bases, 8 bases remained unmatched. The CDR3 DNA reads as TGTGCCAGCAGTTGGGGGCGGGGGGTCACCAATGAGCAGTTCTTC. It translates to CASSWGRGVTNEQFF.

This clonotype was seen only a few times. The rearrangement uses TRBV29-1 and TRBJ2-1; D unresolved. The germline V gene has CDR1 SQVTM and CDR2 ANQGSEA. Trimming stripped 3 bases from V and 0 bases from J, with 12 bases between. The CDR3 loop spans 15 amino acids. CDR3: CSVDPSFSSYNEQFF. The CDR3 DNA is TGCAGCGTTGACCCGTCATTCAGCTCCTACAATGAGCAGTTCTTC.

V usage is TRBV7-8 and J usage is TRBJ2-6, with a possible D match to TRBD2 (6 bases). The V and J ends lost 3 bases and 3 bases respectively, with 15 bases between them. The CDR3 has 17 amino acids. Germline CDR1 reads SGHVS; CDR2 reads FQNEAQ. CDR3 amino acids: CASSFTRGLFGANVLTF. The CDR3 nucleotides are TGTGCCAGCAGCTTTACTAGAGGACTATTTGGGGCCAACGTCCTGACTTTC.

This clonotype was recorded a few times. This rearrangement joins TRBV20-1 to TRBJ2-7; the D is unclear. The V gene lost 1 base and the J gene lost 4 bases, with 11 bases spanning the gap. Germline V gene sequence: CDR1 DFQATT, CDR2 SNEGSKA (reference sequence). The CDR3 has 13 residues. The DNA for the CDR3 is TGCAGTGCTAGAGTCGGCAGGTCGTACGAGCAGTACTTC. Translated, it gives CSARVGRSYEQYF.

This clonotype has a handful of counts. The germline gene is not matched at one end of the junction; a read error may be the cause. CDR3 bases: TGTGCCAACAACGACAGGGGGCGTTACACCGGGAAGCTGTTTTTT. Translated, it gives CANNDRGRYTGKLFF. The chain has TRBV12-3 or TRBV12-4 and TRBJ2-2; TRBD1 aligns across 10 bases. There are 15 residues in the CDR3.

This clonotype was recorded a few times. The chain uses TRBV6-5 and TRBJ1-5; 7 bases match TRBD1. From germline, CDR1 is MNHEY and CDR2 SVGAGI. CDR3 length equals 16 residues. Unmatched junction bases numbered 5, after V lost 2 bases and J lost 1 base. CDR3 amino acids: CASSYRGPGSNQPQHF. The DNA for the CDR3 is TGTGCCAGCAGTTACAGGGGGCCGGGAAGCAATCAGCCCCAGCATTTT.

The sample holds a few counts of this clonotype. The chain has TRBV10-3 and TRBJ2-5, with TRBD2 identical over 8 bases. The CDR3 has 15 residues. Germline assignment: CDR1 ENHRY and CDR2 SYGVKD. The trim removed 6 bases at V and 3 bases at J, leaving 9 bases unmatched. CDR3 coding DNA: TGTGCCATCAGGGAAGCGGGGGAAGGAGAAGAGACCCAGTACTTC. This codes for CAIREAGEGEETQYF.

This clonotype was counted once. The CDR3 loop reads CASSPLKGRDTEAFF. The CDR3 DNA follows: TGTGCCAGCAGCCCTCTAAAGGGCAGGGACACTGAAGCTTTCTTT. The gene calls are TRBV7-9 and TRBJ1-1; D possibly corresponds to TRBD1 (5 bases). V was clipped by 5 bases and J by 3 bases, with 16 bases between them. The germline CDR1 and CDR2 sequences are SEHNR and FQNEAQ (reference sequence). This CDR3 contains 15 residues.

This clonotype appeared once. The J gene is TRBJ1-6, the V gene TRBV5-6; D uncertain. Germline V gene data show CDR1 as SGHDT and CDR2 as YYEEEE. Trimming left V 6 bases short and J 10 bases short, with 11 bases between. The CDR3 is made up of 12 amino acids. The CDR3 coding sequence is TGTGCCAGCACCTACGCGGGATCACCCCTCCACTTT. Translating it yields CASTYAGSPLHF.

The rearrangement joins TRBV6-2 or TRBV6-3 to TRBJ1-2; no clear D. V lost 8 bases and J 5 bases, leaving 15 bases between the germline ends. This CDR3 is built from 13 residues. Germline assignment: CDR1 MNHEY and CDR2 SVGEGT. CDR3 region: CASSRVGYYGYTF. CDR3 in DNA: TGTGCCAGCTCCCGCGTGGGCTATTATGGCTACACCTTC.

In its sample, this clonotype was seen many times. One end of the junction is discordant with germline, which a read error may explain. The J gene is TRBJ2-5, the V gene TRBV5-1; 11 bases fit TRBD2. The germline CDR1 and CDR2 sequences are SGHRS and YFSETQ. The length of the CDR3 is 15 residues. This chain's CDR3 is CASSSGTSGKETQYF. DNA of the CDR3: TGTGCCAGCAGTTCGGGGACTAGCGGTAAAGAGACCCAGTACTTC. The full variable domain, its missing parts supplied by reference TRBV5-1 and TRBJ2-5, is KAGVTQTPRYLIKTRGQQVTLSCSPISGHRSVSWYQQTPGQGLQFLFEYFSETQRNKGNFPGRFSGRQFSNSRSEMNVSTLELGDSALYLCASSSGTSGKETQYFGPGTRLLVL.

The chain is built from TRBV7-2 and TRBJ2-5; D is perhaps TRBD2 (6 bases). Trimming removed 1 base from V and 5 bases from J, with 11 bases in between. This CDR3 spans 14 amino acids. Per the germline V gene, CDR1 is SGHTA and CDR2 is FQGNSA. The CDR3 region has the DNA TGTGCCAGCAGCTTAGAAGGAGGGAAGGAGACCCAGTACTTC. As protein: CASSLEGGKETQYF. The whole variable domain, remainder taken from reference TRBV7-2 and TRBJ2-5, is GAGVSQSPSNKVTEKGKDVELRCDPISGHTALYWYRQSLGQGLEFLIYFQGNSAPDKSGLPSDRFSAERTGGSVSTLTIQRTQQEDSAVYLCASSLEGGKETQYFGPGTRLLVL.

V gene TRBV5-1 combines with J gene TRBJ2-3; D not certain. The germline gives CDR1 SGHRS, CDR2 YFSETQ. The CDR3 is 13 amino acids. Deletions cut 4 bases from V and 4 bases from J, with 10 bases between. CDR3 region: CASSVKLPDTQYF. The CDR3 DNA follows: TGCGCCAGCAGCGTGAAGCTCCCAGATACGCAGTATTTT.

The chain joins TRBV10-1 to TRBJ2-3; D possibly uses TRBD1 or TRBD2 (5 bases each). Germline CDR1 reads WNHNN; CDR2 reads SYGVQD (reference sequence). The CDR3 is 15 residues long. V lost 6 bases, J lost 2 bases, and 15 bases lay in between. CDR3 in DNA: TGCGCCAGCAGCGAGGGGCTTGGCTTCACAGATACGCAGTATTTT. This sequence encodes CASSEGLGFTDTQYF.

This chain uses TRBV7-2 with TRBJ2-5, with TRBD1 matching 7 bases. From germline, CDR1 is SGHTA and CDR2 FQGNSA. After removal of 4 bases from V and 8 bases from J, the junction contained 10 bases not matched to a gene. The CDR3 is 14 amino acids. The CDR3 region is CASSSRQGDRTQYF. In DNA form, the CDR3 reads TGTGCCAGCAGCTCCCGACAGGGAGACAGAACCCAGTACTTC.

CDR3 region: CASSSQGRDIQYF. The CDR3 region has the DNA TGTGCCAGCAGTTCCCAGGGAAGGGACATTCAGTACTTC. J is TRBJ2-4 and V is TRBV6-6; D is possibly TRBD1 (5 bases). The V end was cut by 4 bases, the J end by 8 bases, with 12 bases between. The V gene's germline CDR1 is MNHNY and CDR2 SVGAGI (reference sequence). The CDR3 length is 13 residues.

The V and J genes are TRBV5-1 and TRBJ1-1; the D gene is possibly TRBD1 (6 bases). Trimming took off 0 bases at V and 0 bases at J, with 12 bases between the two ends. CDR1 and CDR2 from the germline V gene are SGHRS and YFSETQ. This CDR3 has 16 residues. The CDR3 is CASSLGGGPMNTEAFF. CDR3 coding DNA: TGCGCCAGCAGCTTGGGAGGGGGGCCCATGAACACTGAAGCTTTCTTT.